This T cell receptor (beta chain) was retrieved from a study of T cell changes during pregnancy in multiple sclerosis. Assay: immunoSEQ multiplex PCR; the TCRdb copy retains only in-frame clones and omits some. Seen here are about 29,000 clones, more than 90% observed once, and the top ten hold 4.5% to 7%. From germline, CDR1 is MGHRA and CDR2 YSYEKL. The CDR3 extends over 16 amino acids. The junction had 11 bases not matched to a gene; V was cut back by 4 bases and J by 4 bases. The chain recombines TRBV4-1 with TRBJ1-2, with 8 nucleotides matching TRBD1. The sample was CD8+ T cells from peripheral blood mononuclear cells, taken before pregnancy. This TCR derives from a female donor with multiple sclerosis, enrolled in a pregnancy study. CDR3 amino acids: CASSPKATGASYGYTF. Here the CDR3 DNA reads TGCGCCAGCAGCCCAAAAGCGACAGGGGCGAGCTATGGCTACACCTTC.